This TCR beta chain was obtained from a study of regulatory T cells in long-lasting Graves disease. Study information: Persistence in Graves' disease required over 5 years of antithyroid drugs plus positive TSH receptor antibodies.

The sample holds many counts of this clonotype. What it recognizes is unknown. Time point noted: persistent/refractory GD, antithyroid drugs over 5 years with positive TRAb. Making the TCR library involved RNA that had been extracted from PBMCs. The study's findings and limits: Patients whose Graves' disease persisted exhibited lower TCR diversity than those newly diagnosed. With some 2,800 shared public clonotypes, persistent patients exceeded new patients, who shared more than 750.

V gave up 2 bases and J gave up 0 bases; unmatched junction bases: 5. The CDR3 length is 16 residues. Germline-derived CDR1 and CDR2 are MNHEY and SMNVEV (reference sequence). Combining iRepertoire HTBI primers with Arm-PCR of CDR3 regions, the authors built TCR beta libraries. From the multiplex PCR reads, TCRdb called clonotypes with MiXCR, one entry per CDR3 protein. The table has about 660,000 distinct CDR3 sequences, 30% seen once. V gene TRBV27 combines with J gene TRBJ1-1; 8 bases agree with TRBD1. This TCR derives from a female donor with Graves disease. Specimen: peripheral blood mononuclear cells (PBMCs), collected when the disease was refractory, from a patient treated with antithyroid drugs. CDR3 sequence (DNA): TGTGCCAGCAGTTTAATGCAGGGGGCTATGAACACTGAAGCTTTCTTT. It codes for CASSLMQGAMNTEAFF.